Listed below are T cell receptor beta chains from one sample, sequenced in a study of blood T cell repertoires in COVID-19. Some clones are missing from TCRdb's copy, which holds only in-frame ones; the method was immunoSEQ multiplex PCR. The sample holds roughly 520,000 clones, 85% to 90% seen once. Sequenced: PBMCs or T cells enriched from blood (not recorded which). These receptors came from a woman in her forties who had recovered from COVID-19. Both conserved end residues are part of each CDR3. D genes are given only for firm matches. The size entry is marked missing in some rows and otherwise reads once, few, many or a size class.

J | V | size | D | CDR3 | DNA
TRBJ1-2 | TRBV2 | - | - | CASSAGVGYTF | TGTGCCAGCAGTGCAGGGGTTGGCTACACCTTC
TRBJ2-7 | TRBV6-1 | - | - | CASSEPGVSYEQYF | TGTGCCAGCAGTGAACCAGGGGTCTCCTACGAGCAGTACTTC
TRBJ1-5 | TRBV4-1 | few | - | CASSQDGRYGGSNQPQHF | TGCGCCAGCAGCCAAGATGGAAGATACGGGGGTAGCAATCAGCCCCAGCATTTT
TRBJ2-5 | TRBV6-5 | - | - | CASSMMAQETQYF | TGTGCCAGCTCGATGATGGCTCAAGAGACCCAGTACTTC
TRBJ2-2 | TRBV6-5 | - | - | CASSRTRDTGELFF | TGTGCCAGCAGCCGGACGCGGGACACCGGGGAGCTGTTTTTT
TRBJ1-1 | TRBV4-3 | - | TRBD1 | CASSQGTGGFETAEAFF | TGCGCCAGCAGCCAAGGGACAGGGGGCTTCGAAACGGCTGAAGCTTTCTTT
TRBJ2-2 | TRBV19 | - | TRBD2 | CASRAGVGTGELFF | TGTGCCAGTAGGGCGGGAGTAGGCACCGGGGAGCTGTTTTTT
TRBJ1-2 | TRBV27 | - | TRBD1 | CASSFLGGAGGYTF | TGTGCCAGCAGTTTCCTAGGGGGCGCGGGCGGCTACACCTTC
TRBJ2-7 | TRBV15 | - | TRBD2 | CATSQTSGSDEQYF | TGTGCCACCAGCCAGACTAGCGGGAGTGACGAGCAGTACTTC
TRBJ1-1 | TRBV19 | - | TRBD1 | CATRTGQLNTEAFF | TGTGCCACCAGGACAGGGCAATTGAACACTGAAGCTTTCTTT
TRBJ2-5 | TRBV6-6 | - | TRBD2 | CASSPGSGRGETQYF | TGTGCCAGCAGCCCCGGTAGCGGGAGAGGCGAGACCCAGTACTTC
TRBJ1-1 | TRBV19 | - | - | CASSMGGVSKAFF | TGTGCCAGTAGTATGGGCGGGGTAAGCAAGGCTTTCTTT
TRBJ1-5 | TRBV24-1 | - | - | CATSEGGQLWQPQHF | TGTGCCACCAGTGAGGGCGGACAGTTGTGGCAGCCCCAGCATTTT
TRBJ1-4 | TRBV7-2 | - | TRBD1 | CASSPGQVRGEKLFF | TGTGCCAGCAGCCCCGGACAGGTTCGAGGTGAAAAACTGTTTTTT
TRBJ1-1 | TRBV29-1 | - | - | CSVEMAGNTEAFF | TGCAGCGTTGAGATGGCAGGGAACACTGAAGCTTTCTTT
TRBJ2-1 | TRBV5-5 | few | TRBD1 | CASSLVFGQGITNEQFF | TGTGCCAGCAGCTTGGTATTCGGACAGGGGATAACCAATGAGCAGTTCTTC
TRBJ2-2 | TRBV9 | - | - | CASSVGTGTNTGELFF | TGTGCCAGCAGCGTAGGTACAGGTACGAACACCGGGGAGCTGTTTTTT
TRBJ2-7 | TRBV11-2 | - | TRBD2 | CASSLGTSDYEQYF | TGTGCCAGCAGCCTCGGGACTAGCGACTACGAGCAGTACTTC
TRBJ1-3 | TRBV29-1 | - | - | CSVGVTGFSGNTIYF | TGCAGCGTTGGGGTTACAGGGTTCTCTGGAAACACCATATATTTT
TRBJ2-3 | TRBV10-1 | - | - | CASSEERVRTDTQYF | TGCGCCAGCAGTGAGGAACGGGTTCGGACAGATACGCAGTATTTT
TRBJ2-5 | TRBV7-9 | - | - | CASSSGNQETQYF | TGTGCCAGCAGCTCCGGGAACCAAGAGACCCAGTACTTC
TRBJ1-1 | TRBV7-9 | - | TRBD1 | CASSLDRVNTEAFF | TGTGCCAGCAGCCTCGACAGGGTGAACACTGAAGCTTTCTTT
TRBJ2-5 | TRBV5-6 | - | - | CASSLPADYQETQYF | TGTGCCAGCAGCTTGCCCGCAGACTATCAAGAGACCCAGTACTTC
TRBJ1-2 | TRBV18 | - | - | CASSPVGVYGYTF | TGTGCCAGCTCACCGGTGGGAGTCTATGGCTACACCTTC
TRBJ2-3 | TRBV3-1/TRBV3-2 | - | - | CASSPHREASDTQYF | TGTGCCAGCAGCCCCCATCGAGAGGCTTCTGATACGCAGTATTTT
TRBJ2-7 | TRBV6-6 | - | - | CASSIKIATSSYEQYF | TGTGCCAGCAGCATCAAGATAGCAACGAGCTCCTACGAGCAGTACTTC
TRBJ2-7 | TRBV5-1 | few | - | CASSLVGQTYEQYF | TGCGCCAGCAGCTTGGTAGGACAGACCTACGAGCAGTACTTC